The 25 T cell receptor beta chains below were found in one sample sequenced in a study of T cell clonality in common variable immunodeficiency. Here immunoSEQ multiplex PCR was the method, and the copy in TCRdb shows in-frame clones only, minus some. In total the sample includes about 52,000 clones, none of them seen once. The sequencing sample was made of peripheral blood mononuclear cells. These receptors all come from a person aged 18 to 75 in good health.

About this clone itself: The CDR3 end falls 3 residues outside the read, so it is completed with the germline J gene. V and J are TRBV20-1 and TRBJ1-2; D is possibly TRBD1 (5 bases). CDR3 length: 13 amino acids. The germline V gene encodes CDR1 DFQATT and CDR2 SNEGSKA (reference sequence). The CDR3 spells CSARIHRSYDYTF. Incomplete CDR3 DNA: TGCAGTGCTAGGATCCACAGGTCCTACGAC.

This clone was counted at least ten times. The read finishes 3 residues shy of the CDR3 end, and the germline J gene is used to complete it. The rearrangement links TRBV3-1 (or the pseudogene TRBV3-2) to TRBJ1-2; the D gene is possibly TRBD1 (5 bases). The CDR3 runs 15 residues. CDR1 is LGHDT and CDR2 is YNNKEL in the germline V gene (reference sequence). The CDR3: CASSRQTSPAYEYTF. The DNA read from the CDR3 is TGTGCCAGCAGCCGACAGACTAGCCCAGCCTACGAG.

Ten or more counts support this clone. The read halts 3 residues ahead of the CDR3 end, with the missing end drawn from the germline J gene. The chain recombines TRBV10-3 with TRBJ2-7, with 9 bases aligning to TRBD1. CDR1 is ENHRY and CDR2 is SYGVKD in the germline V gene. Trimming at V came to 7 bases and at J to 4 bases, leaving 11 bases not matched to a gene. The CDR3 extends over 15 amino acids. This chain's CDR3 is CAIKSTGQGRYEQYF. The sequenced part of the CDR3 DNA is TGTGCCATCAAGAGTACGGGACAGGGCAGGTACGAG.

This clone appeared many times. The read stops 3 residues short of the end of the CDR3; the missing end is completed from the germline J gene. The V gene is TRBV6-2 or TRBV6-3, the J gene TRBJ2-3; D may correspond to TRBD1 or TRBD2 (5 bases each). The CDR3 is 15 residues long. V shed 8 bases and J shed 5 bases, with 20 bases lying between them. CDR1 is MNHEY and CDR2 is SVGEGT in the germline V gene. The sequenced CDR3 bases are TGTGCCAGCTCCGGGCGGAGCTTGAGGGGAGATACG. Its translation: CASSGRSLRGDT. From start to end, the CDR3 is CASSGRSLRGDTQYF.

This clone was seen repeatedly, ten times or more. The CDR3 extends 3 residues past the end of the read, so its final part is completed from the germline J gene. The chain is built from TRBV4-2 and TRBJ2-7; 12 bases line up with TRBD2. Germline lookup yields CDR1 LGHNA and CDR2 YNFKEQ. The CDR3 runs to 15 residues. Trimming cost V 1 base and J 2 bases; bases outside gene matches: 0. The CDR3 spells CASSQGLAGAYEQYF. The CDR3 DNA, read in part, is TGTGCCAGCAGCCAAGGACTAGCGGGAGCCTACGAG.

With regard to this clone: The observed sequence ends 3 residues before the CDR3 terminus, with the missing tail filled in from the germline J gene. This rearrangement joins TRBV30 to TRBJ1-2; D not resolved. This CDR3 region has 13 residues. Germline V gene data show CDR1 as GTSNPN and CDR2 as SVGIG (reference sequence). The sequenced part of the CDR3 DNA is TGTGCCTGGAGTTTAGTAGCGGGAGGCGAC. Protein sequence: CAWSLVAGGD. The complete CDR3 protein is CAWSLVAGGDYTF.

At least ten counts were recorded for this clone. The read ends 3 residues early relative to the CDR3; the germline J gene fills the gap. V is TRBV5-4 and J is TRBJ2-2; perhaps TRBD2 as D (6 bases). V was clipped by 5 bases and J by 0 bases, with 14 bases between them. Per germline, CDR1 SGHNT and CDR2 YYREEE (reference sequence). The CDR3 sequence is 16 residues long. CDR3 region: CASRRDLNSNTGELFF. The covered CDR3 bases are TGTGCCAGCAGGAGGGACTTAAACTCGAACACCGGGGAG.

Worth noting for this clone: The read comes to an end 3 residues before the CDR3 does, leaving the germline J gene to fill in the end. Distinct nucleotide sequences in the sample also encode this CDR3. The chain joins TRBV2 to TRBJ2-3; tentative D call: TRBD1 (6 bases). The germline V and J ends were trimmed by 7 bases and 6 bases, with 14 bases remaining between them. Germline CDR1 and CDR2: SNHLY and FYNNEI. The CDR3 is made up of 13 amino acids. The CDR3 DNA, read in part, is TGTGCCAGCAATAAACAGGGTTCGGATACG. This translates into CASNKQGSDT. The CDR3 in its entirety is CASNKQGSDTQYF.

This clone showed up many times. The CDR3 loop reads CASSIRGALSSGTQYF. The DNA read from the CDR3 is TGTGCCAGTAGTATTCGGGGGGCGCTTTCGTCAGGTACG. The chain combines TRBV19 with TRBJ2-3; tentative D call: TRBD2 (7 bases). From the germline J gene comes the end of the CDR3, since the read stops 3 residues before it. V was pared by 3 bases and J by 8 bases, with 21 bases between. The germline V gene encodes CDR1 LNHDA and CDR2 SQIVND (reference sequence). This CDR3 is 16 amino acids long. Together with reference TRBV19 and TRBJ2-3, the CDR3 gives the full variable domain: DGGITQSPKYLFRKEGQNVTLSCEQNLNHDAMYWYRQDPGQGLRLIYYSQIVNDFQKGDIAEGYSVSREKKESFPLTVTSAQKNPTAFYLCASSIRGALSSGTQYFGPGTRLTVL.

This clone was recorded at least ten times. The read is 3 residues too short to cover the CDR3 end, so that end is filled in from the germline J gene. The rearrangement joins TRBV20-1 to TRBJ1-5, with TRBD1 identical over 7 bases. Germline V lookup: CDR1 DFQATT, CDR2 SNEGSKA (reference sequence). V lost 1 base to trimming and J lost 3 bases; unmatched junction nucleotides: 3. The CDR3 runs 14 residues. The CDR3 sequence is CSARGGQVNQPQHF. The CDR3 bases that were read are TGCAGTGCTAGAGGAGGACAGGTCAATCAGCCC.

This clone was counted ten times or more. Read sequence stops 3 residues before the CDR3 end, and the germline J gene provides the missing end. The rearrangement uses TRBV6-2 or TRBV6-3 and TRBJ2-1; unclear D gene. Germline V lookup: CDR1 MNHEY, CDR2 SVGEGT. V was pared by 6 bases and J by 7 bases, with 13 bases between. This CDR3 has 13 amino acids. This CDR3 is CASRPQLGNEQFF. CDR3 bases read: TGTGCCAGCAGGCCACAGTTAGGGAATGAG.

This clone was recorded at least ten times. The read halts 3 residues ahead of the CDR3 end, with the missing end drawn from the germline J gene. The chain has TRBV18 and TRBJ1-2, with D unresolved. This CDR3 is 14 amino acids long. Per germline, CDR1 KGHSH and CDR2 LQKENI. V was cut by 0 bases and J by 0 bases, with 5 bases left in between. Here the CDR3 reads CASSPPTSNYGYTF. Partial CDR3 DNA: TGTGCCAGCTCACCACCGACATCTAACTATGGC.

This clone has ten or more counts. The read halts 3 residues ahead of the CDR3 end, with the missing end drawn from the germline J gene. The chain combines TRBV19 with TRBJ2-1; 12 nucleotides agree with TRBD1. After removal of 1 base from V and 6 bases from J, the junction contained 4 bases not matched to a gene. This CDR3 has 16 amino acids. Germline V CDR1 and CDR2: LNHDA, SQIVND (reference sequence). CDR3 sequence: CASSIGGDRGPNEQFF. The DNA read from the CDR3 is TGTGCCAGTAGTATAGGGGGGGACAGGGGGCCCAATGAG.

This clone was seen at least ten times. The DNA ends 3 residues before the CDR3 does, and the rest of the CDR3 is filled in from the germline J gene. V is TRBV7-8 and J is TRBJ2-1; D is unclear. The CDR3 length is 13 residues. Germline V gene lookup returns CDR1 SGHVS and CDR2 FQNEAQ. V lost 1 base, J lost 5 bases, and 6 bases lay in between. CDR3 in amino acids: CASSLVVDNEQFF. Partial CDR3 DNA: TGTGCCAGCAGCTTAGTTGTCGACAATGAG.

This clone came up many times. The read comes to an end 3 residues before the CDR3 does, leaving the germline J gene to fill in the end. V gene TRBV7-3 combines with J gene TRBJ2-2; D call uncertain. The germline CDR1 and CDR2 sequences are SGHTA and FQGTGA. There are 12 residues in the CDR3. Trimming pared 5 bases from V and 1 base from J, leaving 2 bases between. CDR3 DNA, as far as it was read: TGTGCCAGCAGCCTGAACACCGGGGAG. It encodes CASSLNTGE. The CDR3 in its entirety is CASSLNTGELFF.

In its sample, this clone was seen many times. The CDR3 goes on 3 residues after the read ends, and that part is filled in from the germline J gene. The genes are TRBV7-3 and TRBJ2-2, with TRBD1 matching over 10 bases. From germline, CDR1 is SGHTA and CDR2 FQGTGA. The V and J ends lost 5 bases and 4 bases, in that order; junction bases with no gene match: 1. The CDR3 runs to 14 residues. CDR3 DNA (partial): TGTGCCAGCAGCAGACAGGGGGCCACCGGGGAG. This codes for CASSRQGATGE. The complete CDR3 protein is CASSRQGATGELFF.

Here the CDR3 reads CASWDRGHHGAFF. CDR3 DNA (partial): TGTGCCAGTTGGGACAGGGGGCATCATGGC. The V and J genes are TRBV19 and TRBJ1-1; TRBD1 aligns across 12 bases. Coverage ceases 3 residues before the CDR3 finishes, and the germline J gene fills in the end. Germline-derived CDR1 and CDR2 are LNHDA and SQIVND (reference sequence). The CDR3 extends over 13 amino acids.

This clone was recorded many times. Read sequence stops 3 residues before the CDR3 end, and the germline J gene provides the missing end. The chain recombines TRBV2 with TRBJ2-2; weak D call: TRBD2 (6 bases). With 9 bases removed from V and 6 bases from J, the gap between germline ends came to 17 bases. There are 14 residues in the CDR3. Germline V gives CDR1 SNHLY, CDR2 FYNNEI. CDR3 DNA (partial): TGTGCCAGTTCGGGACTCGTGGTTGCCGGGGAG. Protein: CASSGLVVAGE. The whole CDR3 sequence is CASSGLVVAGELFF.

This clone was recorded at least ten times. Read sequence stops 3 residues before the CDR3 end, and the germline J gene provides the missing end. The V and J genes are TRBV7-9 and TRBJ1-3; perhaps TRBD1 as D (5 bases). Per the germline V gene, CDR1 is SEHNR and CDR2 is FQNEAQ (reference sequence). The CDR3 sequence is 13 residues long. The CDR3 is CLCGGISGNTIYF. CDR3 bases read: TGTTTATGTGGGGGGATCTCTGGAAACACC. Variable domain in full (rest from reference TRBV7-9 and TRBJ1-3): DTGVSQNPRHKITKRGQNVTFRCDPISEHNRLYWYRQTLGQGPEFLTYFQNEAQLEKSRLLSDRFSAERPKGSFSTLEIQRTEQGDSAMYLCLCGGISGNTIYFGEGSWLTVV.

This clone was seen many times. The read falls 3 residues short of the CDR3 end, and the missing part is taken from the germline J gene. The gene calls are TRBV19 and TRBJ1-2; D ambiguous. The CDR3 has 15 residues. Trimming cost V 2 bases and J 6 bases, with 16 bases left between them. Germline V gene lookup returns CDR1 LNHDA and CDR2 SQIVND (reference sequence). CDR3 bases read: TGTGCCAGTAGTATAAATGGGCCCAAAAGGGATGGC. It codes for CASSINGPKRDG. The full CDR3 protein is CASSINGPKRDGYTF.

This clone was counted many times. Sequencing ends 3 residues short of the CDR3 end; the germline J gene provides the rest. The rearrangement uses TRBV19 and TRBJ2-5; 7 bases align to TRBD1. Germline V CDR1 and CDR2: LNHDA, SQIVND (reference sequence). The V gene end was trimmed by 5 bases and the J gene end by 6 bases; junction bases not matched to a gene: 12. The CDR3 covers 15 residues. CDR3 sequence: CASSPPGGRSKTQYF. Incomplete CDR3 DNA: TGTGCCAGTAGTCCCCCAGGGGGACGAAGCAAGACC.

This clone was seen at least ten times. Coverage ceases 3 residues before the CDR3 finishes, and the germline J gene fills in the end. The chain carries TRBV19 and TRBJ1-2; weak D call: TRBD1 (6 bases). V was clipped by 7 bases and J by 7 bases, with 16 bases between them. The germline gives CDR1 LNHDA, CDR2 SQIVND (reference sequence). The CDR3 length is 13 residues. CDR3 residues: CASIGRGSGGYTF. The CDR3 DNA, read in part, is TGTGCCAGTATTGGCAGGGGTTCTGGTGGC.

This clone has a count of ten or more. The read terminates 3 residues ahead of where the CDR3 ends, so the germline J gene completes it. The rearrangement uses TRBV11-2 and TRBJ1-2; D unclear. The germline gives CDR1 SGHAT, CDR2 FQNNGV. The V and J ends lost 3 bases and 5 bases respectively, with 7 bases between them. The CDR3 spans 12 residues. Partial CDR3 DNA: TGTGCCAGCAGCTTGGCAGCGTATGGC. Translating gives CASSLAAYG. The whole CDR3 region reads CASSLAAYGYTF.

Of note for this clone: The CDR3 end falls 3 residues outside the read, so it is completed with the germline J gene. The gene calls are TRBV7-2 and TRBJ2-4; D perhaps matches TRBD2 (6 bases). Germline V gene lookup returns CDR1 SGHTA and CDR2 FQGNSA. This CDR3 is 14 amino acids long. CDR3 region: CASRPEGIGSGQYF. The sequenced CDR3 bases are TGTGCCAGCAGGCCGGAGGGGATCGGGTCTGGT.

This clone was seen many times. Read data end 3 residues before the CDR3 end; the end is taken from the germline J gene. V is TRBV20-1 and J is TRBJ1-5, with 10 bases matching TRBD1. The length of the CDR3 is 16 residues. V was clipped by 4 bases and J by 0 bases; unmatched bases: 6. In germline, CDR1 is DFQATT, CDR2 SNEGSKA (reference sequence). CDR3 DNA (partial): TGCAGTGCTAAGGACAGGGGGTTCCCTAGCAATCAGCCC. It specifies CSAKDRGFPSNQP. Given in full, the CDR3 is CSAKDRGFPSNQPQHF.